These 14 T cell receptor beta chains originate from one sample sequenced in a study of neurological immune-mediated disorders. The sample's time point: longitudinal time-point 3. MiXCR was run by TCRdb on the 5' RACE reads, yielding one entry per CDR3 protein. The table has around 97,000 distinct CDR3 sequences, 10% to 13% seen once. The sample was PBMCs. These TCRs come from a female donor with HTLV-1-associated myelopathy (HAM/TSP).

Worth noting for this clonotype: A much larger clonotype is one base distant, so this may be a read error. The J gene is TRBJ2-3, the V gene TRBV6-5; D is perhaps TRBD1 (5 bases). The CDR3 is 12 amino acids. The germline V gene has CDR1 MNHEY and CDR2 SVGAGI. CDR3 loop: CASWTSTNTQYF. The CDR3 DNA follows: TGTGCCAGCTGGACAAGCACAAATACGCAGTATTTT.

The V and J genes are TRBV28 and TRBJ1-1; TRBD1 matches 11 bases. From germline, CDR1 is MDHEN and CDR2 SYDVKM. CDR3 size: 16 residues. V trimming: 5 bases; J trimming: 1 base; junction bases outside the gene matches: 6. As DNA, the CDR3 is TGTGCCAGCAGTGTGGGACAGGGGGTAGGGAACACTGAAGCTTTCTTT. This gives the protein CASSVGQGVGNTEAFF.

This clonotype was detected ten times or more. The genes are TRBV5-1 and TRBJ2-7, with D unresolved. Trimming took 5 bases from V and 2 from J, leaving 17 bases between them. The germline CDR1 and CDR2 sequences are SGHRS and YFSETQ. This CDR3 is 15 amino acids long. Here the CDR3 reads CASSPFNRRTYEQYF. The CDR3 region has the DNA TGCGCCAGCAGTCCTTTTAACCGCCGAACCTACGAGCAGTACTTC.

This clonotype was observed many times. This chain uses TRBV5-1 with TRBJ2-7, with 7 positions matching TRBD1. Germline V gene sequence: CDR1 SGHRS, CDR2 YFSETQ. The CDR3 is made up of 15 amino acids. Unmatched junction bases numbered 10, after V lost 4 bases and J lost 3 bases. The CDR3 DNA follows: TGCGCCAGCAGCGCAGAGACAGGGAACCTCTACGAGCAGTACTTC. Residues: CASSAETGNLYEQYF.

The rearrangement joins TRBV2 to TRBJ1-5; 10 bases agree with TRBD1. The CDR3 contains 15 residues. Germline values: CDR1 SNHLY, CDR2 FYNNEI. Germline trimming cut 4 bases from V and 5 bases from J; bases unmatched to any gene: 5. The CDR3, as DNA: TGTGCCAGCAGTGGGGGACAGGGGAGAGATCAGCCCCAGCATTTT. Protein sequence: CASSGGQGRDQPQHF.

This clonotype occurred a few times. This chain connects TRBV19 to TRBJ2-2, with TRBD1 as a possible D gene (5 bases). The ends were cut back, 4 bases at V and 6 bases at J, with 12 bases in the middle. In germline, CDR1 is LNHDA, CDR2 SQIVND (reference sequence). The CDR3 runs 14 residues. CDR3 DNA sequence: TGTGCCAGTAGTAAGGTCGCAGGGCCCGGGGAGCTGTTTTTT. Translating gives CASSKVAGPGELFF.

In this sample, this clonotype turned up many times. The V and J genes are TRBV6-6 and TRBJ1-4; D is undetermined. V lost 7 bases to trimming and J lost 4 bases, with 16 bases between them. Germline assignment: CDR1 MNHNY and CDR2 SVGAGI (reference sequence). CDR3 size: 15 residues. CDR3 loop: CASKGFLFDNEKLFF. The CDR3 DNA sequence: TGTGCCAGCAAGGGATTTCTGTTTGATAATGAAAAACTGTTTTTT.

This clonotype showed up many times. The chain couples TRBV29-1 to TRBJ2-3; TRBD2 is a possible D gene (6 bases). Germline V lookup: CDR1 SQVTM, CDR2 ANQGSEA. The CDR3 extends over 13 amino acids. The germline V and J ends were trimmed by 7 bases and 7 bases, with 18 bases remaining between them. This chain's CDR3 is CSAEISEGNTQYF. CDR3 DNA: TGCAGCGCCGAGATTTCGGAGGGAAATACGCAGTATTTT.

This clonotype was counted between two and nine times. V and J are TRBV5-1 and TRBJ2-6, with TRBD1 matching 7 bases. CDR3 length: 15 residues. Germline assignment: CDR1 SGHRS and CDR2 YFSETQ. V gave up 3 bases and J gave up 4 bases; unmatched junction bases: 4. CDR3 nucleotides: TGCGCCAGCAGCTCAGGGGGTGCCGGGGCCAACGTCCTGACTTTC. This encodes CASSSGGAGANVLTF. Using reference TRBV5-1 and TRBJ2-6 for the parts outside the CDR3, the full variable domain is KAGVTQTPRYLIKTRGQQVTLSCSPISGHRSVSWYQQTPGQGLQFLFEYFSETQRNKGNFPGRFSGRQFSNSRSEMNVSTLELGDSALYLCASSSGGAGANVLTFGAGSRLTVL.

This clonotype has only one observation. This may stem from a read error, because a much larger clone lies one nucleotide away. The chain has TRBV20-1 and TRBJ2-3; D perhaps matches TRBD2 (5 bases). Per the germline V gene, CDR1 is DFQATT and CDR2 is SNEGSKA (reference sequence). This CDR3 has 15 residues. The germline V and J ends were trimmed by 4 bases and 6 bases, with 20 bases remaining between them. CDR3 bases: TGCAGTGCTAAGTCCCCGGTCCTAGCACTGGATACGCAGTATTTT. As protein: CSAKSPVLALDTQYF.

CDR3 residues: CAWSVLHIQYF. Here the CDR3 DNA reads TGTGCCTGGAGTGTACTCCACATTCAGTACTTC. The V and J genes are TRBV30 and TRBJ2-4; D is undetermined. CDR3 size: 11 residues. CDR1 is GTSNPN, CDR2 SVGIG, per germline (reference sequence). V shed 0 bases and J shed 8 bases, with 5 bases lying between them.

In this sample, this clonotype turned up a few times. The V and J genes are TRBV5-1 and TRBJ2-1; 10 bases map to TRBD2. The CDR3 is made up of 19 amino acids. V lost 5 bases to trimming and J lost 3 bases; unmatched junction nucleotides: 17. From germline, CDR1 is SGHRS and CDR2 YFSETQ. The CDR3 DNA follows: TGCGCCAGCAGTCGTCTAGCGGGGGCCACTCCCGGCGGCTACAATGAGCAGTTCTTC. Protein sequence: CASSRLAGATPGGYNEQFF.

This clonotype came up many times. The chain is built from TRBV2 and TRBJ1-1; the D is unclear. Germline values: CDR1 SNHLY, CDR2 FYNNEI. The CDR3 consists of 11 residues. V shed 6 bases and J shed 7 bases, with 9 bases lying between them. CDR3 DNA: TGTGCCAGCAGCACAGAGGGTGAAGCTTTCTTT. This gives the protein CASSTEGEAFF.

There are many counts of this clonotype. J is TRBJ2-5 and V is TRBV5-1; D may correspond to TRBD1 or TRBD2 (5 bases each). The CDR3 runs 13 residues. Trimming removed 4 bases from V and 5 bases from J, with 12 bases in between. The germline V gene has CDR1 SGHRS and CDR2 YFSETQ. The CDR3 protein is CASSGGDGETQYF. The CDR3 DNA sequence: TGCGCCAGCAGCGGTGGGGACGGCGAGACCCAGTACTTC.